A single sample is the source of the 29 T cell receptor beta chains below, sequenced in a study of CD8 T cells in Susac syndrome (dated by TCRdb to between 2019 and 2020). Library generation was performed with the immunoSEQ multiplex PCR assay. RNA was extracted using the RNeasy kit, and about 0.45 to 1 ug of the RNA was reverse transcribed with random hexamers. The public reads were reprocessed in TCRdb via fastp at Q25 and MiXCR, keeping in-frame beta chains. One record per CDR3 amino acid sequence lists the most common genes and DNA. Recorded for this sample are about 300,000 distinct CDR3 sequences; approximately 85% of them occurred a single time. Around 0.2% of the sample is held by the ten biggest clonotypes. Input material: CD8+ T cells from PBMCs. All receptors derive from a human donor with multiple sclerosis.

The chain combines TRBV28 with TRBJ2-7; 11 nucleotides align to TRBD2. The CDR3 spans 15 residues. V trimming: 5 bases; J trimming: 5 bases; junction bases outside the gene matches: 8. CDR1 is MDHEN, CDR2 SYDVKM, per germline. CDR3 nucleotide sequence: TGTGCCAGCAGTCCCTTAGCGGGAGGGTTAGACGAGCAGTACTTC. This codes for CASSPLAGGLDEQYF.

This rearrangement joins TRBV11-2 to TRBJ2-2, with 10 bases lining up with TRBD2. The CDR3 has 18 amino acids. Germline CDR1 is SGHAT and CDR2 is FQNNGV. The J segment lost 0 bases and the V segment lost 5 bases, leaving 9 bases of the junction unmatched. The CDR3 is CASSPRVAGGANTGELFF. The CDR3, as DNA: TGTGCCAGCAGCCCCAGGGTAGCGGGAGGCGCGAACACCGGGGAGCTGTTTTTT.

This chain joins TRBV6-2 or TRBV6-3 and TRBJ2-5; weak D call: TRBD2 (5 bases). Germline-derived CDR1 and CDR2 are MNHEY and SVGEGT. This CDR3 has 15 amino acids. The V gene lost 6 bases and the J gene lost 3 bases, with 17 bases spanning the gap. The CDR3 protein is CASSPPEDVEETQYF. In nucleotides, the CDR3 is TGTGCCAGCAGCCCACCGGAGGATGTGGAAGAGACCCAGTACTTC.

Comment on this clonotype: Sequence at one end of the junction differs from germline and may be a read error. This CDR3 reads CASSPYTGSTEVFF. CDR3 DNA sequence: TGCGCCAGCAGCCCTTATACAGGGAGTACTGAAGTTTTCTTT. J is TRBJ1-1 and V is TRBV4-1; the D gene is possibly TRBD1 (6 bases). Germline values: CDR1 MGHRA, CDR2 YSYEKL. The CDR3 consists of 14 residues.

This clonotype was seen once. The genes are TRBV12-2 and TRBJ2-2; whether TRBD1, the table's D call, matches the DNA was not checked. TRBV12-2 is annotated as a pseudogene. The CDR3 is 17 residues long. The CDR3 region has the DNA TGTGCAAGTCGCTTAGTAGCGGGACAGGGGAACACCGGGGAGCTGTTTTTT. Its protein is CASRLVAGQGNTGELFF.

V gene TRBV6-5 combines with J gene TRBJ2-7; no reliable D call. The CDR3 has 16 residues. The germline V gene encodes CDR1 MNHEY and CDR2 SVGAGI. Deletions cut 4 bases from V and 4 bases from J, with 20 bases between. CDR3 DNA sequence: TGTGCCAGCAGTTTTACTTTCCCAGAAGTAAAGTACGAGCAGTACTTC. As protein: CASSFTFPEVKYEQYF.

The chain has TRBV28 and TRBJ1-1; perhaps TRBD1 as D (5 bases). CDR3 length: 13 residues. V lost 5 bases, J lost 5 bases, and 12 bases lay in between. The V gene's germline CDR1 is MDHEN and CDR2 SYDVKM. This CDR3 reads CASSRDGRTEAFF. CDR3 sequence (DNA): TGTGCCAGCAGTCGGGACGGAAGAACTGAAGCTTTCTTT.

This clonotype was counted only a few times. The rearrangement joins TRBV11-1 to TRBJ2-7, with 13 positions matching TRBD2. The V gene end was trimmed by 5 bases and the J gene end by 2 bases; junction bases not matched to a gene: 18. The CDR3 extends over 20 amino acids. The V gene's germline CDR1 is SGHAT and CDR2 FQDESV (reference sequence). CDR3 residues: CASSPRLEGLAGVLPYEQYF. DNA of the CDR3: TGTGCCAGCAGCCCGAGACTCGAAGGACTAGCGGGAGTTCTTCCCTACGAGCAGTACTTC.

This chain joins TRBV5-1 and TRBJ1-1, with no clear D. Trimming took off 5 bases at V and 0 bases at J, with 11 bases between the two ends. Germline CDR1 and CDR2: SGHRS and YFSETQ. The CDR3 has 14 amino acids. The CDR3 nucleotides read TGCGCCAGCAGTGACGGGTTCATGAACACTGAAGCTTTCTTT. It specifies CASSDGFMNTEAFF. The entire variable domain, with the rest obtained from reference TRBV5-1 and TRBJ1-1, is as follows: KAGVTQTPRYLIKTRGQQVTLSCSPISGHRSVSWYQQTPGQGLQFLFEYFSETQRNKGNFPGRFSGRQFSNSRSEMNVSTLELGDSALYLCASSDGFMNTEAFFGQGTRLTVV.

A few counts support this clonotype. The chain joins TRBV29-1 to TRBJ2-7, with D possibly being TRBD1 (6 bases). This CDR3 comprises 13 residues. The germline gives CDR1 SQVTM, CDR2 ANQGSEA. V lost 5 bases and J lost 2, with 13 bases in between. The CDR3 spells CSVQTGSTYEQYF. The CDR3 region has the DNA TGCAGCGTTCAGACAGGTTCCACCTACGAGCAGTACTTC.

The rearrangement uses TRBV19 and TRBJ1-1; unclear D gene. The germline V and J ends were trimmed by 4 bases and 1 base, with 4 bases remaining between them. There are 12 residues in the CDR3. The germline CDR1 and CDR2 sequences are LNHDA and SQIVND (reference sequence). CDR3 protein: CASSNSNTEAFF. The CDR3 bases are TGTGCCAGTAGTAACTCGAACACTGAAGCTTTCTTT.

This clonotype was counted once. The chain couples TRBV27 to TRBJ2-7, with D possibly TRBD2 on 6 matching bases. The V end was cut by 6 bases, the J end by 6 bases, with 15 bases between. CDR3 length: 13 amino acids. Germline CDR1 reads MNHEY; CDR2 reads SMNVEV (reference sequence). The CDR3 DNA sequence: TGTGCCAGCAGCGTGACGGGGGAGAGCGAGCAGTACTTC. Amino acid sequence: CASSVTGESEQYF.

This clonotype was seen more than once but under ten times. This sequence joins TRBV6-5 and TRBJ2-7; 7 bases fit TRBD2. This CDR3 spans 16 amino acids. Germline CDR1 reads MNHEY; CDR2 reads SVGAGI. Trimming took 1 base from V and 0 from J; bases not matched to a gene: 6. The CDR3: CASSYFPSGSSYEQYF. The DNA of the CDR3 is TGTGCCAGCAGTTACTTTCCTAGCGGAAGCTCCTACGAGCAGTACTTC.

This chain connects TRBV6-2 or TRBV6-3 to TRBJ2-3; 12 bases line up with TRBD2. CDR1 is MNHEY and CDR2 is SVGEGT in the germline V gene. The CDR3 sequence is 16 residues long. V shed 4 bases and J 6 bases; nucleotides not matched to a gene: 8. In DNA form, the CDR3 reads TGTGCCAGCAGTTCGAGACTAGCGGGAGATTTTGATACGCAGTATTTT. Amino acid sequence: CASSSRLAGDFDTQYF.

The chain's CDR3 is CASSESSLAKNYEQYF. Written as DNA, the CDR3 is TGTGCCAGCAGTGAATCTAGCCTAGCTAAGAATTACGAGCAGTACTTC. The J gene is TRBJ2-7, the V gene TRBV6-1; the D gene is possibly TRBD2 (5 bases). V shed 2 bases and J shed 4 bases, with 18 bases lying between them. CDR1 and CDR2 from the germline V gene are MNHNS and SASEGT. The CDR3 totals 16 residues.

This chain joins TRBV7-2 and TRBJ1-5; TRBD1 matches 8 bases. Germline V CDR1 and CDR2: SGHTA, FQGNSA. This CDR3 comprises 15 residues. The CDR3 DNA reads TGTGCGTCGGCGCTCACAGGGGGGAGCAATCAGCCCCAGCATTTT. It is translated as CASALTGGSNQPQHF.

The chain joins TRBV4-3 to TRBJ2-7; perhaps D is TRBD1 or TRBD2 (5 bases each). The germline V and J ends were trimmed by 0 bases and 4 bases, with 19 bases remaining between them. This CDR3 has 17 amino acids. From germline, CDR1 is LGHNA and CDR2 YSLEER. As DNA, the CDR3 is TGCGCCAGCAGCCAAGATATTTTGGGGGAGTATCGGTACGAGCAGTACTTC. Residues: CASSQDILGEYRYEQYF.

The chain combines TRBV4-3 with TRBJ2-7; the D gene is possibly TRBD1 (6 bases). The V end was cut by 6 bases, the J end by 1 base, with 13 bases between. The germline gives CDR1 LGHNA, CDR2 YSLEER. This CDR3 is built from 14 residues. CDR3: CASSHTTGSYEQYF. DNA for the CDR3: TGCGCCAGCAGTCATACTACAGGGTCCTACGAGCAGTACTTC.

The chain has TRBV7-2 and TRBJ2-2, with a possible D match to TRBD2 (5 bases). This CDR3 spans 13 amino acids. Trimming pared 2 bases from V and 11 bases from J, leaving 12 bases between. CDR1 and CDR2 (germline): SGHTA, FQGNSA. CDR3 sequence (DNA): TGTGCCAGCAGCTTAACGGACTTCTACGAGCTGTTTTTT. Translating gives CASSLTDFYELFF.

The CDR3 DNA is TGTGCCAGCAGCCAAGGGACTAGCGGGAGTCGGACAGATACGCAGTATTTT. This codes for CASSQGTSGSRTDTQYF. This chain uses TRBV3-1 with TRBJ2-3; 13 bases map to TRBD2. With V trimmed by 1 base and J by 3 bases, 4 bases remained unmatched. The CDR3 extends over 17 amino acids. Germline V gene lookup returns CDR1 LGHDT and CDR2 YNNKEL (reference sequence).

The chain is built from TRBV6-1 and TRBJ1-2, with TRBD1 as a possible D gene (5 bases). Germline CDR1 and CDR2: MNHNS and SASEGT. Trimming stripped 3 bases from V and 0 bases from J, with 11 bases between. The CDR3 is 15 residues long. The CDR3 protein is CASSDGALTNYGYTF. The CDR3 bases are TGTGCCAGCAGTGATGGGGCCTTAACTAACTATGGCTACACCTTC.

J is TRBJ2-1 and V is TRBV19, with TRBD2 identical over 9 bases. The CDR3 is made up of 15 amino acids. V lost 3 bases and J lost 4; bases outside the gene matches: 4. Germline V gene sequence: CDR1 LNHDA, CDR2 SQIVND (reference sequence). DNA for the CDR3: TGTGCCAGTAGTATTCTAGCGGGATGGTACAATGAGCAGTTCTTC. It is translated as CASSILAGWYNEQFF.

In nucleotides, the CDR3 is TGTGCCAGTAGTATTGGACAGGGGGCCACTGAAGCTTTCTTT. Translation: CASSIGQGATEAFF. This chain uses TRBV19 with TRBJ1-1, with 11 positions matching TRBD1. CDR3 length equals 14 residues. The germline CDR1 and CDR2 sequences are LNHDA and SQIVND (reference sequence). The V and J ends lost 3 bases and 4 bases, in that order; junction bases with no gene match: 1.

The gene calls are TRBV4-1 and TRBJ2-1; 10 bases match TRBD2. The length of the CDR3 is 18 residues. With 0 bases clipped from V and 4 bases from J, the junction kept 9 bases outside the gene matches. CDR1 and CDR2 from the germline V gene are MGHRA and YSYEKL. In DNA form, the CDR3 reads TGCGCCAGCAGCCAAGATCTCGCTAGCGGGAGAGCTTACAATGAGCAGTTCTTC. Amino acid sequence: CASSQDLASGRAYNEQFF.

The count of this clonotype is one. The V gene is TRBV7-6, the J gene TRBJ2-5; 9 nucleotides match TRBD2. CDR1 SGHVS and CDR2 FNYEAQ come from the germline V gene. This CDR3 comprises 16 residues. J lost 1 base, V lost 5 bases, and 8 bases had no gene match. The CDR3 DNA follows: TGTGCCAGCAGCCACCCGTGGACTAGCGCCCAAGAGACCCAGTACTTC. Protein: CASSHPWTSAQETQYF.

This clonotype has a handful of counts. The CDR3 coding sequence is TGTGCCAGCAGCCTGAACTGGGAGACCCAGTACTTC. It codes for CASSLNWETQYF. This chain links TRBV7-9 with TRBJ2-5, with D hard to call. Germline CDR1 is SEHNR and CDR2 is FQNEAQ (reference sequence). CDR3 length: 12 residues. V was trimmed by 5 bases and J by 5 bases, leaving 9 bases between them.

J is TRBJ1-5 and V is TRBV6-6; D uncertain. The CDR3 has 14 amino acids. Germline V gene data show CDR1 as MNHNY and CDR2 as SVGAGI (reference sequence). The ends were cut back, 0 bases at V and 2 bases at J, with 5 bases in the middle. CDR3 nucleotide sequence: TGTGCCAGCAGTTACTCGCCATGCAATCAGCCCCAGCATTTT. Translating gives CASSYSPCNQPQHF.

J is TRBJ2-1 and V is TRBV7-8, with 7 bases lining up with TRBD1. Germline V CDR1 and CDR2: SGHVS, FQNEAQ. V dropped 4 bases and J dropped 2; count of bases not matched to a gene: 2. This CDR3 is built from 14 residues. This CDR3 is CASSYRGTYNEQFF. The CDR3 nucleotides are TGTGCCAGCAGCTACAGGGGCACCTACAATGAGCAGTTCTTC.

The chain employs TRBV30 and TRBJ1-4; 7 nucleotides align to TRBD1. The CDR3 is 15 amino acids. Germline V gene lookup returns CDR1 GTSNPN and CDR2 SVGIG (reference sequence). The V gene end was trimmed by 5 bases and the J gene end by 2 bases; junction bases not matched to a gene: 8. CDR3 sequence (DNA): TGTGCCTGGTTACCCCAGGGGGTCACTAATGAAAAACTGTTTTTT. As protein: CAWLPQGVTNEKLFF.